The 17 T cell receptor beta chains below come from one sample, sequenced in a study of T cell responses to AZD1222 COVID-19 vaccine. TCRdb's table, derived via immunoSEQ multiplex PCR, lists solely in-frame clones and lacks some. Of 95,000 to 130,000 clones listed, over 75% are singletons. The starting material was peripheral blood, obtained on day 0 of MenACWY control vaccination. Receptors were obtained from an adult in good health.

This chain uses TRBV24-1 with TRBJ2-3; tentative D call: TRBD1 (5 bases). The CDR3 length is 16 residues. Germline loops: CDR1 KGHDR, CDR2 SFDVKD. Trimming shortened V by 3 bases and J by 0 bases, and 12 bases separated the two germline ends. The CDR3 protein is CATSDRAGWSTDTQYF. The CDR3 nucleotides are TGTGCCACCAGTGATAGAGCAGGGTGGAGCACAGATACGCAGTATTTT.

This clone was detected a few times. The chain couples TRBV9 to TRBJ2-1, with 12 positions matching TRBD2. Trimming cost V 2 bases and J 5 bases; bases outside gene matches: 14. CDR3 length equals 19 residues. CDR1 is SGDLS, CDR2 YYNGEE, per germline. CDR3 amino acids: CASSVSSGASGGADNEQFF. The CDR3 coding sequence is TGTGCCAGCAGCGTCAGCTCTGGAGCTAGCGGGGGGGCGGACAATGAGCAGTTCTTC.

The chain links TRBV3-1 (or the pseudogene TRBV3-2) to TRBJ2-7, with D possibly being TRBD1 (5 bases). This CDR3 region has 16 residues. The germline V gene encodes CDR1 LGHDT and CDR2 YNNKEL (reference sequence). Trimming removed 0 bases at V and 5 bases at J, with 17 bases between. The CDR3 loop is CASSQDGSPGRNEQYF. The CDR3 nucleotides are TGTGCCAGCAGCCAAGATGGGTCGCCAGGGCGAAACGAGCAGTACTTC.

J is TRBJ1-4 and V is TRBV7-8; unclear D gene. The germline V gene encodes CDR1 SGHVS and CDR2 FQNEAQ. The CDR3 runs to 16 residues. The ends were cut back, 1 base at V and 5 bases at J, with 14 bases in the middle. The CDR3: CASSLDPWTSNEKLFF. The CDR3 DNA reads as TGTGCCAGCAGCTTAGACCCCTGGACGTCGAATGAAAAACTGTTTTTT.

This chain joins TRBV27 and TRBJ2-7; perhaps D is TRBD1 or TRBD2 (6 bases each). Germline V CDR1 and CDR2: MNHEY, SMNVEV (reference sequence). Trimming removed 6 bases from V and 4 bases from J, with 16 bases in between. The CDR3 covers 14 residues. The CDR3 sequence: CASRRGQGGYEQYF. CDR3 coding DNA: TGTGCCAGCAGACGGGGGCAGGGAGGTTACGAGCAGTACTTC.

The chain couples TRBV4-1 to TRBJ2-6; D possibly uses TRBD1 or TRBD2 (5 bases each). The CDR3 is 18 residues long. Trimming stripped 4 bases from V and 0 bases from J, with 16 bases between. Germline V lookup: CDR1 MGHRA, CDR2 YSYEKL. The CDR3 region has the DNA TGCGCCAGCAGCCCTCCCGTAGTCGGGGCCTCTGGGGCCAACGTCCTGACTTTC. It codes for CASSPPVVGASGANVLTF.

The chain combines TRBV5-1 with TRBJ2-7; D gene unclear. V was pared by 0 bases and J by 2 bases, with 9 bases between. The CDR3 consists of 14 residues. Germline V lookup: CDR1 SGHRS, CDR2 YFSETQ. The CDR3 region is CASSLGAPAYEQYF. The CDR3, as DNA: TGCGCCAGCAGCTTGGGGGCTCCGGCCTACGAGCAGTACTTC.

The chain's CDR3 is CASSGENEKLFF. The DNA of the CDR3 is TGTGCCAGTAGTGGGGAGAATGAAAAACTGTTTTTT. The chain joins TRBV19 to TRBJ1-4; D is uncertain. The CDR3 runs to 12 residues. In germline, CDR1 is LNHDA, CDR2 SQIVND (reference sequence). Trimming took off 5 bases at V and 5 bases at J, with 6 bases between the two ends.

The chain carries TRBV15 and TRBJ2-5; TRBD2 matches at 7 bases. V lost 5 bases to trimming and J lost 2 bases; unmatched junction nucleotides: 8. CDR1 is LNHNV and CDR2 is YYDKDF in the germline V gene (reference sequence). The length of the CDR3 is 15 residues. CDR3 sequence: CATSWSGAVQETQYF. In nucleotides, the CDR3 is TGTGCCACCAGCTGGAGCGGGGCGGTGCAAGAGACCCAGTACTTC.

This chain links TRBV19 with TRBJ1-5; D is possibly TRBD1 (5 bases). Germline V gene data show CDR1 as LNHDA and CDR2 as SQIVND (reference sequence). The CDR3 loop spans 15 amino acids. Trimming stripped 2 bases from V and 0 bases from J, with 8 bases between. The CDR3, as DNA: TGTGCCAGTAGTATATCAGGGTATAGCAATCAGCCCCAGCATTTT. Protein sequence: CASSISGYSNQPQHF.

The chain employs TRBV7-8 and TRBJ2-6; a possible D gene is TRBD2 (5 bases). Germline V gives CDR1 SGHVS, CDR2 FQNEAQ. CDR3 length: 16 amino acids. Trimming took 6 bases from V and 2 from J, leaving 14 bases between them. The CDR3 is CASRAGGSAGANVLTF. CDR3 bases: TGTGCCAGCAGGGCTGGAGGTTCCGCTGGGGCCAACGTCCTGACTTTC.

This clone was found a few times. The V call is TRBV5-4, the J call TRBJ1-2; unclear D gene. The CDR3 extends over 12 amino acids. Germline CDR1 is SGHNT and CDR2 is YYREEE (reference sequence). V was shortened by 1 base and J by 4 bases, with 5 bases between the two germline ends. CDR3 in DNA: TGTGCCAGCAGCTTGAAGGGCTATGGCTACACCTTC. The encoded protein is CASSLKGYGYTF. The variable domain in full, completed from reference TRBV5-4 and TRBJ1-2, reads ETGVTQSPTHLIKTRGQQVTLRCSSQSGHNTVSWYQQALGQGPQFIFQYYREEENGRGNFPPRFSGLQFPNYSSELNVNALELDDSALYLCASSLKGYGYTFGSGTRLTVV.

The gene calls are TRBV4-1 and TRBJ1-2; 8 bases agree with TRBD1. Germline CDR1 reads MGHRA; CDR2 reads YSYEKL. The ends lost 3 bases at V and 3 bases at J; junction bases unmatched: 6. This CDR3 comprises 15 residues. The CDR3 here is CASSHRTGLDYGYTF. The CDR3 bases are TGCGCCAGCAGCCACAGGACAGGGTTAGACTATGGCTACACCTTC.

The chain joins TRBV27 to TRBJ2-7; D is ambiguous. Trimming removed 6 bases from V and 2 bases from J, with 17 bases in between. This CDR3 spans 15 amino acids. CDR1 and CDR2 (germline): MNHEY, SMNVEV (reference sequence). CDR3 nucleotides: TGTGCCAGCAGCATGACCAGACTGTTAACCTACGAGCAGTACTTC. This gives the protein CASSMTRLLTYEQYF.

The chain has TRBV5-4 and TRBJ1-2, with a possible D match to TRBD1 (5 bases). CDR3 length: 13 residues. The germline gives CDR1 SGHNT, CDR2 YYREEE (reference sequence). The V and J ends lost 0 bases and 4 bases respectively, with 7 bases between them. CDR3 sequence reads: CASSLGGVYGYTF. As DNA, the CDR3 is TGTGCCAGCAGCTTGGGAGGGGTCTATGGCTACACCTTC.

The chain combines TRBV19 with TRBJ2-1, with TRBD1 matching 7 bases. With V trimmed by 1 base and J by 7 bases, 7 bases remained unmatched. Germline CDR1 LNHDA, CDR2 SQIVND (reference sequence). There are 15 residues in the CDR3. The CDR3 is CASSIVRTGLNEQFF. In nucleotides, the CDR3 is TGTGCCAGTAGTATAGTACGGACAGGTTTAAATGAGCAGTTCTTC.

The rearrangement joins TRBV7-2 to TRBJ2-7; 11 bases align to TRBD2. This CDR3 region has 15 residues. CDR1 is SGHTA, CDR2 FQGNSA, per germline. With V trimmed by 6 bases and J by 0 bases, 4 bases remained unmatched. In DNA, the CDR3 is TGTGCCAGCAGAGAACTAGCGGGGGCCTCCTACGAGCAGTACTTC. Its translation: CASRELAGASYEQYF.